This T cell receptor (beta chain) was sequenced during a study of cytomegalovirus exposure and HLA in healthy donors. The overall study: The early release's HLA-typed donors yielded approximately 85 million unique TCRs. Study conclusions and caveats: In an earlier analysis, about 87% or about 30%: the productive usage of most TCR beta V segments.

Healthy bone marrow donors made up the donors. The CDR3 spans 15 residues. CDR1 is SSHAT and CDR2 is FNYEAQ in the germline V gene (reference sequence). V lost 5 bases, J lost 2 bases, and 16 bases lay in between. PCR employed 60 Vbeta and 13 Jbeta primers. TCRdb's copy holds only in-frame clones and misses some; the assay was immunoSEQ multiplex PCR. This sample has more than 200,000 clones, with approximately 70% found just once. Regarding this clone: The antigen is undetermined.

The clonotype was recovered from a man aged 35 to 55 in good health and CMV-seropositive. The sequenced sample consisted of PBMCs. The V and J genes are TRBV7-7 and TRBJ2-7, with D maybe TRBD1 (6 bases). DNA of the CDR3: TGTGCCAGCAGCCCAGGGGTGTCGGGCACCTACGAGCAGTACTTC. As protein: CASSPGVSGTYEQYF.